These 18 T cell receptor beta chains were all obtained from the same sample, sequenced in a study of human T cells and chemical hapten exposure (dated by TCRdb to the early 2020s). The protocol used for the library was RACE. TCRdb lists the instrument as NextSeq 500. TCRdb handled the public reads itself, with Q25 trimming in fastp and clone calling in MiXCR, and kept productive beta chains. Rows with a matching CDR3 protein are joined into one entry that keeps the most common DNA and genes. Present in this sample are roughly 50,000 distinct CDR3 sequences, just under 10% of which were seen just once. Over 1.5% of the sample comes from the top ten. The time point label here, explained by the study, means: patch test 2, 6 weeks after DPC sensitization. Explained via the paper, the treatment or condition label denotes: therapeutic diphenylcyclopropenone sensitization with weekly scalp DPC. Here the sequenced sample was whole blood, taken in connection with sensitization to the hapten diphenylcyclopropenone (DPC). Receptors were obtained from a woman in her 50s with alopecia areata. Some clones in this sample may be carry-over from other donors' samples.

V is TRBV11-2 and J is TRBJ2-5, with 16 bases lining up with TRBD2. This CDR3 is 20 amino acids long. V was clipped by 3 bases and J by 2 bases; unmatched bases: 12. The germline gives CDR1 SGHAT, CDR2 FQNNGV. CDR3 loop: CASSFSGLAGGPGEQETQYF. Here the CDR3 DNA reads TGTGCCAGCAGCTTTTCGGGACTAGCGGGAGGGCCGGGAGAACAAGAGACCCAGTACTTC.

This clonotype has a handful of counts. The chain joins TRBV18 to TRBJ2-1, with D perhaps given as TRBD1 or TRBD2 (5 bases each). Germline V lookup: CDR1 KGHSH, CDR2 LQKENI. The CDR3 runs 16 residues. Trimming left V 3 bases short and J 0 bases short, with 12 bases between. In nucleotides, the CDR3 is TGTGCCAGCTCACCCTCGGGGCCGGGCTCCTACAATGAGCAGTTCTTC. This sequence encodes CASSPSGPGSYNEQFF.

This clonotype was counted only a few times. The V and J genes are TRBV9 and TRBJ2-1; D remains unclear. The CDR3 is made up of 14 amino acids. CDR1 is SGDLS, CDR2 YYNGEE, per germline. Trimming shortened V by 0 bases and J by 5 bases, and 9 bases separated the two germline ends. CDR3 nucleotide sequence: TGTGCCAGCAGCGTAGGCCTAAGCAACAATGAGCAGTTCTTC. It is translated as CASSVGLSNNEQFF.

This clonotype was seen ten or more times. The chain carries TRBV7-2 and TRBJ2-3; D unclear. CDR3 size: 11 residues. Per germline, CDR1 SGHTA and CDR2 FQGNSA. Deletions cut 0 bases from V and 11 bases from J, with 6 bases between. The CDR3 protein is CASSLAGQQYF. CDR3 in DNA: TGTGCCAGCAGCTTAGCAGGGCAGCAGTATTTT.

The chain uses TRBV28 and TRBJ2-1; D is unclear. V was clipped by 3 bases and J by 6 bases, with 6 bases between them. In germline, CDR1 is MDHEN, CDR2 SYDVKM. The CDR3 extends over 12 amino acids. DNA for the CDR3: TGTGCCAGCAGTTTGTGGGGCAATGAGCAGTTCTTC. Protein sequence: CASSLWGNEQFF.

This clonotype was counted at least ten times. The chain couples TRBV5-4 to TRBJ1-4; D remains ambiguous. There are 14 residues in the CDR3. CDR1 and CDR2 (germline): SGHNT, YYREEE (reference sequence). V lost 4 bases and J lost 4, with 11 bases in between. This CDR3 reads CASSAGTSNEKLFF. CDR3 coding DNA: TGTGCCAGCAGCGCGGGAACCAGTAATGAAAAACTGTTTTTT.

This clonotype was observed a handful of times. The gene calls are TRBV5-1 and TRBJ1-1; D is undetermined. V was pared by 0 bases and J by 3 bases, with 15 bases between. The CDR3 has 16 amino acids. Germline lookup yields CDR1 SGHRS and CDR2 YFSETQ. The CDR3 protein is CASSLAGTNQDTEAFF. The CDR3 region has the DNA TGCGCCAGCAGCTTGGCCGGAACCAATCAGGACACTGAAGCTTTCTTT.

V gene TRBV18 combines with J gene TRBJ2-7; unclear D gene. V lost 6 bases, J lost 5 bases, and 23 bases lay in between. Germline CDR1 and CDR2: KGHSH and LQKENI. The CDR3 has 16 amino acids. CDR3 nucleotides: TGTGCCAGCTCCCCCCCGACTGCGGCTTTTGGGAACGAGCAGTACTTC. Protein: CASSPPTAAFGNEQYF. The entire variable domain, with the rest obtained from reference TRBV18 and TRBJ2-7, is as follows: NAGVMQNPRHLVRRRGQEARLRCSPMKGHSHVYWYRQLPEEGLKFMVYLQKENIIDESGMPKERFSAEFPKEGPSILRIQQVVRGDSAAYFCASSPPTAAFGNEQYFGPGTRLTVT.

This clonotype was seen more than once but under ten times. The chain recombines TRBV12-3 or TRBV12-4 with TRBJ2-1; TRBD2 agrees at 12 bases. This CDR3 region has 16 residues. Trimming removed 4 bases from V and 3 bases from J; junction bases left unmatched: 4. CDR3 DNA sequence: TGTGCCAGCAGTTCGACTAGCGGGAGCGGCTACAATGAGCAGTTCTTC. Protein product: CASSSTSGSGYNEQFF.

This clonotype was seen a few times. This chain connects TRBV6-2 or TRBV6-3 to TRBJ2-3; 7 nucleotides line up with TRBD2. Germline V gene sequence: CDR1 MNHEY, CDR2 SVGEGT. V trimming: 6 bases; J trimming: 1 base; junction bases outside the gene matches: 4. The CDR3 totals 14 residues. This CDR3 reads CASRTSGGTDTQYF. The CDR3 bases are TGTGCCAGCAGGACAAGCGGGGGCACAGATACGCAGTATTTT.

The chain combines TRBV7-2 with TRBJ1-5; 8 bases match TRBD1. V lost 5 bases, J lost 7 bases, and 10 bases stayed unmatched. The CDR3 loop spans 15 amino acids. Germline assignment: CDR1 SGHTA and CDR2 FQGNSA. The CDR3 protein is CASSRSTGENQPQHF. As DNA, the CDR3 is TGTGCCAGCAGCCGTTCGACAGGGGAAAACCAGCCCCAGCATTTT.

The rearrangement links TRBV28 to TRBJ2-1; 14 nucleotides align to TRBD2. V lost 5 bases to trimming and J lost 9 bases; unmatched junction nucleotides: 15. CDR1 is MDHEN and CDR2 is SYDVKM in the germline V gene. The CDR3 extends over 18 amino acids. The CDR3: CASSPITGTSGSLGEQFF. The CDR3 coding sequence is TGTGCCAGCAGTCCAATTACCGGGACTAGCGGGAGTCTAGGTGAGCAGTTCTTC.

The table lists this clonotype with a few counts. The genes are TRBV28 and TRBJ2-3, with 14 bases identical to TRBD2. Germline CDR1 reads MDHEN; CDR2 reads SYDVKM. V trimming: 5 bases; J trimming: 5 bases; junction bases outside the gene matches: 9. This CDR3 has 17 amino acids. This chain's CDR3 is CASSAPGLAGVGDTQYF. The CDR3 coding sequence is TGTGCCAGCAGTGCTCCGGGACTAGCGGGAGTAGGAGATACGCAGTATTTT.

This clonotype has at least ten counts. This chain connects TRBV5-6 to TRBJ2-3, with D unresolved. V shed 0 bases and J shed 8 bases, with 10 bases lying between them. The CDR3 has 13 residues. CDR1 and CDR2 from the germline V gene are SGHDT and YYEEEE. The CDR3 sequence: CASSLGRFGTQYF. The CDR3 DNA is TGTGCCAGCAGCTTGGGGCGATTTGGTACGCAGTATTTT. Complete variable domain (other parts from reference TRBV5-6 and TRBJ2-3): DAGVTQSPTHLIKTRGQQVTLRCSPKSGHDTVSWYQQALGQGPQFIFQYYEEEERQRGNFPDRFSGHQFPNYSSELNVNALLLGDSALYLCASSLGRFGTQYFGPGTRLTVL.

This clonotype was counted a few times. V usage is TRBV6-2 or TRBV6-3 and J usage is TRBJ2-1; 12 bases map to TRBD2. The CDR3 runs 15 residues. Unmatched junction bases numbered 5, after V lost 5 bases and J lost 6 bases. Germline V gene lookup returns CDR1 MNHEY and CDR2 SVGEGT. CDR3 amino acids: CASSPLAGGSNEQFF. The CDR3 coding sequence is TGTGCCAGCAGTCCACTAGCGGGAGGTAGCAATGAGCAGTTCTTC.

This clonotype was picked up a small number of times. The V gene is TRBV20-1, the J gene TRBJ1-1; 11 nucleotides agree with TRBD1. Germline V CDR1 and CDR2: DFQATT, SNEGSKA (reference sequence). Trimming removed 4 bases from V and 3 bases from J; junction bases left unmatched: 7. This CDR3 spans 15 amino acids. CDR3 nucleotide sequence: TGCAGTGCTACCCGCTGGGACAGGGGGGACACTGAAGCTTTCTTT. Protein: CSATRWDRGDTEAFF.

The table lists this clonotype with many counts. The rearrangement joins TRBV7-9 to TRBJ2-1; D is possibly TRBD1 (5 bases). Trimming took off 4 bases at V and 10 bases at J, with 17 bases between the two ends. Germline-derived CDR1 and CDR2 are SEHNR and FQNEAQ (reference sequence). The CDR3 is 14 residues long. This CDR3 is CASSSSRGIKEQFF. DNA of the CDR3: TGTGCCAGCAGCTCGTCTAGGGGTATTAAGGAGCAGTTCTTC.

In its sample, this clonotype was seen a few times. This sequence joins TRBV2 and TRBJ1-4; 8 bases agree with TRBD1. The germline CDR1 and CDR2 sequences are SNHLY and FYNNEI. The CDR3 spans 15 residues. J was trimmed by 7 bases and V by 5 bases; bases with no gene match: 9. Here the CDR3 DNA reads TGTGCCAGCAGTTACAGGGGGACTAATTTTGAAAAACTGTTTTTT. This encodes CASSYRGTNFEKLFF.